The 15 T cell receptor beta chains below were found in one sample sequenced in a study of PD-1 blockade in classical Hodgkin lymphoma. The repertoire was sequenced with immunoSEQ multiplex PCR; TCRdb's copy has only in-frame clones and lacks some. Of over 60,000 clones listed, 75% to 95% are singletons. Time point of the sample: cycle 4 day 1 (C4D1), after around six weeks of nivolumab. Brentuximab vedotin exposure varied among the patients, all of whom had relapsed after autologous stem cell transplantation. The sample consisted of peripheral blood mononuclear cells (PBMCs), taken before the fourth cycle of nivolumab. The source is a human donor with classical Hodgkin lymphoma.

This clone appeared a single time. The J gene is TRBJ1-5, the V gene TRBV28; D uncertain. This CDR3 region has 12 residues. The V end was cut by 3 bases, the J end by 7 bases, with 7 bases between. Germline V gives CDR1 MDHEN, CDR2 SYDVKM. The CDR3 here is CASSFGVQPQHF. For the CDR3, the DNA is TGTGCCAGCAGTTTCGGCGTGCAGCCCCAGCATTTT.

The V gene is TRBV6-1, the J gene TRBJ1-5; D unclear. The CDR3 contains 15 residues. Between the trimmed V and J ends, which lost 8 bases and 0 bases, there was a span of 14 bases. Per the germline V gene, CDR1 is MNHNS and CDR2 is SASEGT. The CDR3, as DNA: TGTGCCAGCTTGGAGGGCTCTTATAGCAATCAGCCCCAGCATTTT. Encoded protein: CASLEGSYSNQPQHF.

The genes are TRBV7-9 and TRBJ1-5; D is perhaps TRBD1 (5 bases). The V end was cut by 3 bases, the J end by 4 bases, with 16 bases between. The CDR3 sequence is 16 residues long. CDR1 and CDR2 from the germline V gene are SEHNR and FQNEAQ (reference sequence). Here the CDR3 reads CASSLGTGGLNQPQHF. The CDR3 bases are TGTGCCAGCAGCTTGGGAACCGGGGGACTAAATCAGCCCCAGCATTTT.

This chain joins TRBV4-1 and TRBJ2-4; possibly TRBD1 or TRBD2 for D (6 bases each). V was pared by 6 bases and J by 8 bases, with 17 bases between. Germline CDR1 and CDR2: MGHRA and YSYEKL. CDR3 length equals 14 residues. CDR3 region: CASSLEGGMDIQYF. The CDR3 coding sequence is TGCGCCAGCAGTTTGGAAGGGGGGATGGACATTCAGTACTTC.

V is TRBV30 and J is TRBJ2-2; perhaps D is TRBD1 or TRBD2 (5 bases each). V shed 0 bases and J shed 6 bases, with 11 bases lying between them. This CDR3 spans 14 amino acids. Germline V gene sequence: CDR1 GTSNPN, CDR2 SVGIG (reference sequence). DNA for the CDR3: TGTGCCTGGAGTGTGGGGCAGGGAGCCGGGGAGCTGTTTTTT. Translated: CAWSVGQGAGELFF.

The V gene is TRBV2, the J gene TRBJ1-5, with unresolved D. Germline loops: CDR1 SNHLY, CDR2 FYNNEI. This CDR3 has 12 amino acids. V was cut by 6 bases and J by 9 bases, with 12 bases left in between. As DNA, the CDR3 is TGTGCCAGCAGCTCCAGGAGGGCGCCCCAGCATTTT. Amino acids: CASSSRRAPQHF.

A note on this clone: Other nucleotide sequences from this sample produce the same CDR3. The chain joins TRBV19 to TRBJ2-3, with 10 positions matching TRBD1. Germline CDR1 is LNHDA and CDR2 is SQIVND (reference sequence). V lost 6 bases and J lost 4; bases outside the gene matches: 7. The CDR3 consists of 15 residues. CDR3 residues: CASSRGTGASDTQYF. CDR3 bases: TGTGCCAGTAGCCGCGGGACAGGGGCCTCAGATACGCAGTATTTT.

The chain employs TRBV6-6 and TRBJ2-1; 9 nucleotides agree with TRBD1. With 6 bases clipped from V and 7 bases from J, the junction kept 10 bases outside the gene matches. The CDR3 totals 15 residues. Per the germline V gene, CDR1 is MNHNY and CDR2 is SVGAGI (reference sequence). The CDR3: CASSPFGQGLNEQFF. CDR3 coding DNA: TGTGCCAGCAGCCCTTTTGGACAGGGGTTGAATGAGCAGTTCTTC.

This clone appeared once. The chain joins TRBV27 to TRBJ2-4, with a weak D call TRBD1 (5 bases). CDR1 and CDR2 (germline): MNHEY, SMNVEV (reference sequence). CDR3 length: 17 residues. V lost 3 bases, J lost 0 bases, and 15 bases lay in between. The DNA for the CDR3 is TGTGCCAGCAGTTTTGGGGCTGGTCCGGCAGCCAAAAACATTCAGTACTTC. Translation: CASSFGAGPAAKNIQYF.

This clone turned up a few times. The rearrangement uses TRBV5-4 and TRBJ1-2, with D unclear. V lost 0 bases, J lost 4 bases, and 10 bases lay in between. From germline, CDR1 is SGHNT and CDR2 YYREEE (reference sequence). The CDR3 spans 14 residues. CDR3 bases: TGTGCCAGCAGCTTGGCCACTGGGCCCTATGGCTACACCTTC. Translation: CASSLATGPYGYTF.

The chain links TRBV7-6 to TRBJ2-7; the D is unclear. V was cut by 3 bases and J by 7 bases, with 10 bases left in between. The CDR3 consists of 12 residues. Germline CDR1 SGHVS, CDR2 FNYEAQ. The CDR3 spells CASSLDGWEQYF. The CDR3, as DNA: TGTGCCAGCAGCTTGGACGGGTGGGAGCAGTACTTC. Based on the CDR3 plus reference TRBV7-6 and TRBJ2-7, the full variable domain is GAGVSQSPRYKVTKRGQDVALRCDPISGHVSLYWYRQALGQGPEFLTYFNYEAQQDKSGLPNDRFSAERPEGSISTLTIQRTEQRDSAMYRCASSLDGWEQYFGPGTRLTVT.

This chain connects TRBV7-9 to TRBJ2-5; D unresolved. V gave up 1 base and J gave up 5 bases, with 11 bases separating them. The CDR3 loop spans 14 amino acids. In germline, CDR1 is SEHNR, CDR2 FQNEAQ (reference sequence). CDR3 sequence (DNA): TGTGCCAGCAGCTTAGTAGGTCTTGACGAGACCCAGTACTTC. Translation: CASSLVGLDETQYF.

The J gene is TRBJ2-7, the V gene TRBV11-2; no clear D gene. Per the germline V gene, CDR1 is SGHAT and CDR2 is FQNNGV. Trimming left V 5 bases short and J 4 bases short, with 12 bases between. The CDR3 totals 13 residues. CDR3 region: CASSVIWGYEQYF. The CDR3, as DNA: TGTGCCAGCAGCGTCATCTGGGGATACGAGCAGTACTTC.

This rearrangement joins TRBV12-5 to TRBJ1-2; D may be TRBD1 (5 bases). Germline V gene data show CDR1 as LGHNT and CDR2 as FRNRAP. This CDR3 has 13 residues. The V and J ends lost 9 bases and 6 bases respectively, with 17 bases between them. As DNA, the CDR3 is TGTGCTAGCGGGGTAGGGACCTTGGATGGCTACACCTTC. As protein: CASGVGTLDGYTF. Drawing the rest from reference TRBV12-5 and TRBJ1-2, the complete variable domain is DARVTQTPRHKVTEMGQEVTMRCQPILGHNTVFWYRQTMMQGLELLAYFRNRAPLDDSGMPKDRFSAEMPDATLATLKIQPSEPRDSAVYFCASGVGTLDGYTFGSGTRLTVV.

The V and J genes are TRBV7-8 and TRBJ2-2, with D perhaps TRBD1 or TRBD2 (6 bases each). This CDR3 is built from 17 residues. V was shortened by 7 bases and J by 3 bases, with 21 bases between the two germline ends. CDR1 is SGHVS, CDR2 FQNEAQ, per germline. As DNA, the CDR3 is TGTGCCAGCACCTCCCGGGAGAGGGGGGAGGACACCGGGGAGCTGTTTTTT. It encodes CASTSRERGEDTGELFF.